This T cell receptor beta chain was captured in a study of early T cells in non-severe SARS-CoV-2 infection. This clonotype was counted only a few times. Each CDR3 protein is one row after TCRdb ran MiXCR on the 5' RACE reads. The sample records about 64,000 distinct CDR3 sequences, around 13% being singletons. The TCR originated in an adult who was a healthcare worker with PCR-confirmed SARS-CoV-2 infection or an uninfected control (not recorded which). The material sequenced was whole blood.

The CDR3 region is CASSPDGSLFYGYTF. In DNA form, the CDR3 reads TGCGCCAGCAGCCCGGACGGAAGCCTTTTTTATGGCTACACCTTC. The V and J genes are TRBV5-1 and TRBJ1-2; D not resolved. V lost 4 bases to trimming and J lost 5 bases, with 18 bases between them. Germline V lookup: CDR1 SGHRS, CDR2 YFSETQ. The CDR3 loop spans 15 amino acids.